The clone carrying this T cell receptor beta chain has more than one count but fewer than ten. The data derive from a study of blood T cell repertoires in COVID-19. Repertoires were generated with immunoSEQ multiplex PCR, while TCRdb's copy carries only in-frame clones and drops some. This table holds around 60,000 clones, 75% to 85% found once. CDR3 length: 16 amino acids. The germline gives CDR1 SGHKS, CDR2 YYEKEE (reference sequence). After removal of 0 bases from V and 3 bases from J, the junction contained 3 bases not matched to a gene. V is TRBV5-5 and J is TRBJ1-6, with 7 bases lining up with TRBD1. The receptor was derived from a human donor in a cohort sampled during active COVID-19. The sequencing sample was made of peripheral blood. The CDR3 DNA sequence: TGTGCCAGCAGCTTGGCCCAGGGGGGCTATAATTCACCCCTCCACTTT. Protein sequence: CASSLAQGGYNSPLHF.